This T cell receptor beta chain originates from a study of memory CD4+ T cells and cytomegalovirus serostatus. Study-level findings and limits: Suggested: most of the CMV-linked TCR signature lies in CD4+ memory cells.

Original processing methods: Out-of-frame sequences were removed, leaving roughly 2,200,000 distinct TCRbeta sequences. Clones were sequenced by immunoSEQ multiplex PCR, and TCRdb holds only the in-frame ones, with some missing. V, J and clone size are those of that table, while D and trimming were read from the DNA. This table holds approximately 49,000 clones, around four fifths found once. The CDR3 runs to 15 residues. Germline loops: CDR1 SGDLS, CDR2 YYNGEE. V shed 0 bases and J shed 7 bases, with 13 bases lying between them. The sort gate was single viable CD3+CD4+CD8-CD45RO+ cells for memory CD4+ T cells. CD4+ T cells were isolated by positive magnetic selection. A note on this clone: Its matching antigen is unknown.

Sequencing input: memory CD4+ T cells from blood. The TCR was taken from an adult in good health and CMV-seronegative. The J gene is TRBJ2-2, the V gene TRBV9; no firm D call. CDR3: CASSVGVSPGGELFF. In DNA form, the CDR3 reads TGTGCCAGCAGCGTAGGTGTCAGCCCTGGCGGGGAGCTGTTTTTT.